Listed here is a single T cell receptor (beta chain). Its specificity is not known. Using its own MiXCR run on the 5' RACE reads, TCRdb lists one record per CDR3 protein. Of approximately 260,000 distinct CDR3 sequences detected, roughly 16% appear once; the ten largest clones hold roughly 22%. The source of the sample is a study of T-cell memory formation after mild COVID-19. General study findings and limits: Contracting CD4+ clones were located mainly in CM and EM, and CD8+ clones in EMRA. Among clones peaking at day 37 in the second wave, SARS-CoV-2 specificity remained unconfirmed.

Germline CDR1 SNHLY, CDR2 FYNNEI. Trimming pared 5 bases from V and 7 bases from J, leaving 12 bases between. The CDR3 is 13 amino acids. V is TRBV2 and J is TRBJ1-5; the D gene is possibly TRBD1 (5 bases). Source material: PBMCs or a T cell subset sorted from them (not recorded which). The TCR was taken from a man aged 18 to 30 who had mild COVID-19 (a few samples of this study predate the infection). Cell type and time point are not known. The CDR3 region is CASSTGRAQPQHF. CDR3 in DNA: TGTGCCAGCAGTACAGGCCGGGCACAGCCCCAGCATTTT.